This T cell receptor (beta chain) was sequenced for a study of cytomegalovirus exposure and HLA in healthy donors (dated by TCRdb to the late 2010s). Broadly, across the study: According to a later analysis, the roughly 120 validation repertoires were produced on the same platform as the roughly 700 repertoires of the first cohort. The study aimed to test whether cataloging public T cell receptors could reveal signatures of past pathogen exposure. Besides the first cohort of 666 subjects, a separate validation cohort made up of 120 different subjects was used. High-throughput TCR immunosequencing, statistical association of individual TCRs with disease status, and machine learning were combined to predict cytomegalovirus infection status.

Points the paper makes about the study in general: The authors suggested that the approach could potentially be extended to other disease states and immunological phenotypes. A later analysis found that TCRs clustered in the first cohort also tended to co-occur in the roughly 120 validation repertoires, with 94% of cluster scores above 0. A total of 150 to 200 TCR beta chains were listed by the study as associated with cytomegalovirus. Across donors, most TCR sequences were observed very rarely, whereas some public TCRs were present in many individuals. Cytomegalovirus status was reported to be diagnosed by the classifier with high specificity and sensitivity in both the original and validation cohorts. A few of the identified cytomegalovirus-associated TCR beta chains were confirmed in vitro to be specific for cytomegalovirus antigens. All 120 or so repertoires were used to score co-occurrence in the validation cohort in a later analysis, because that analysis had no HLA typing for the cohort.

Separate from the approximately 690-subject first cohort, the validation cohort of 90 to 150 subjects was the group to which the donors belonged. For this chain, trimming is 0 bases at the V end and 4 bases at the J end, and the number of junction bases without a gene match is 9. According to the germline V gene, CDR1 reads SGHRS and CDR2 reads YFSETQ. The CDR3 spans 18 residues, from the cysteine through the phenylalanine. Here the CDR3 DNA is all that survives: 54 bases in frame from base 1. Concerning this clone: It lacks a known antigen. It has no much larger one-base neighbor in the sample; base qualities were not kept.

Libraries were built with the immunoSEQ multiplex PCR assay. From the authors' description of their analysis: A statistical classification framework was developed to diagnose cytomegalovirus status using the catalog of TCR beta chain sequences. TCRdb took over this immuneACCESS table, retaining in-frame rearrangements with V and J assigned. Such tables are incomplete; in checked studies, under half of the missing clones stem from an unresolved V gene, and the remainder is unexplained. That table supplies the V and J calls and clone size; D and trimming were determined from the DNA. This sample lists 120,000 or so clones; around nine tenths were detected once. Less than 2% of the sample goes to the ten largest clones.

The sample was PBMCs. The rearrangement joined TRBV5-1 to TRBJ2-3; TRBD2 fits 12 bases in the junction. This clonotype was sampled from a woman between 18 and 30 years old in good health and CMV-seronegative. The sequenced DNA: TGCGCCAGCAGCTTGGCACCTAGCGGGGGGGCCAGTTCAGATACGCAGTATTTT. Its protein reads: CASSLAPSGGASSDTQYF.